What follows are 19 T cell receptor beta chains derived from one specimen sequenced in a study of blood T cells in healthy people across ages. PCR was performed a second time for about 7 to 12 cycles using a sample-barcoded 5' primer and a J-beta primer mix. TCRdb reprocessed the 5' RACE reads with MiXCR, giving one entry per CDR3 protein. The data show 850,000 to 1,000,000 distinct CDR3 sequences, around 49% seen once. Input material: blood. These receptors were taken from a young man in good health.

The CDR3 DNA is TGTGCCAGCAGCTTAGCGGGGACAGGGGCCCTGTACGAGCAGTACTTC. This sequence encodes CASSLAGTGALYEQYF. The chain couples TRBV7-9 to TRBJ2-7, with 10 bases matching TRBD1. Germline V CDR1 and CDR2: SEHNR, FQNEAQ (reference sequence). The CDR3 has 16 residues. The V and J ends lost 0 bases and 4 bases, in that order; junction bases with no gene match: 6.

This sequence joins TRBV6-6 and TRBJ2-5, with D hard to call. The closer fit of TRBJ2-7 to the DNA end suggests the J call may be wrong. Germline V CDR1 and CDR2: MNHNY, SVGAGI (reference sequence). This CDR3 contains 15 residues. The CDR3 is CASSYSSPTSYEQYF. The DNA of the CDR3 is TGTGCCAGCAGTTACTCCAGTCCCACCTCCTACGAGCAGTACTTC.

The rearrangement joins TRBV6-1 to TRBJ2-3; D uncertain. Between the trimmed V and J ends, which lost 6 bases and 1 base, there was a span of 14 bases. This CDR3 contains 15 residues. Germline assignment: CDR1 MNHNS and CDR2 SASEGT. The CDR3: CASSESKPGTDTQYF. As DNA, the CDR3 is TGTGCCAGCAGCGAATCTAAGCCGGGCACAGATACGCAGTATTTT.

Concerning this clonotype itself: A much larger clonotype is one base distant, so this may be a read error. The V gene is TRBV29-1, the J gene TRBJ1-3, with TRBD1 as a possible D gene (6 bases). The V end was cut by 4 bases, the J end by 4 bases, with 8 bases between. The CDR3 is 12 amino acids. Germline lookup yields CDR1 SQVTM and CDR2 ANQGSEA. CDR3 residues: CSVGTDGNTIYF. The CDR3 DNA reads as TGCAGCGTTGGGACAGACGGAAACACCATATATTTT. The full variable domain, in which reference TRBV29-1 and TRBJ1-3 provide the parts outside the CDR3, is SAVISQKPSRDICQRGTSLTIQCQVDSQVTMMFWYRQQPGQSLTLIATANQGSEATYESGFVIDKFPISRPNLTFSTLTVSNMSPEDSSIYLCSVGTDGNTIYFGEGSWLTVV.

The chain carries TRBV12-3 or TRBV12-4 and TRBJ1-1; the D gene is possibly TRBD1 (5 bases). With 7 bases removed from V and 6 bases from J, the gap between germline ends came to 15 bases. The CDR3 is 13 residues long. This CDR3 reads CASTLGRGAEAFF. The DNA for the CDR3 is TGTGCCAGCACCTTGGGGCGGGGGGCTGAAGCTTTCTTT.

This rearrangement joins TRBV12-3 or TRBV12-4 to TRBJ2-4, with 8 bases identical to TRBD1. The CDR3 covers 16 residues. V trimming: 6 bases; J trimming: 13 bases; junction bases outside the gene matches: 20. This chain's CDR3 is CASSLGQGAIQEAQYF. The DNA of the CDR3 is TGTGCCAGCAGCCTAGGACAGGGTGCGATCCAAGAGGCCCAGTACTTC.

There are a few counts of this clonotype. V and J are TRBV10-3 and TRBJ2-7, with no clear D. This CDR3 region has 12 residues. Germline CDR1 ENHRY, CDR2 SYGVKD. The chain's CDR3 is CAQDTGSYEQYF. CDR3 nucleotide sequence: TGTGCTCAAGACACCGGTTCCTACGAGCAGTACTTC.

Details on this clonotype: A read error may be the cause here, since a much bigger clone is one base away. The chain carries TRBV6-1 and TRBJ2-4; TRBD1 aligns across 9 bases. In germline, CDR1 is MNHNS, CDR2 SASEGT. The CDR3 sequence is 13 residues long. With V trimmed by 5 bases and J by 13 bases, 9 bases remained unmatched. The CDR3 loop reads CASSWDRDYKQYF. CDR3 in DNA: TGTGCCAGCAGTTGGGACAGGGACTACAAGCAGTACTTC.

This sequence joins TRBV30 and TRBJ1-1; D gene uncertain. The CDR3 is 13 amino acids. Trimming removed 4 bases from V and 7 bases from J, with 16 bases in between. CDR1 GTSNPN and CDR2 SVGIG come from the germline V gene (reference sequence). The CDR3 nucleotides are TGTGCCTGGAATATAGGAATAAGCGGTGAAGCTTTCTTT. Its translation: CAWNIGISGEAFF.

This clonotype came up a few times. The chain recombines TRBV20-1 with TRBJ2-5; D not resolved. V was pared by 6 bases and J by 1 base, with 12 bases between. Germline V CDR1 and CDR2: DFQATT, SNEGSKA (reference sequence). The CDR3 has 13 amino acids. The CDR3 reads CSAKTGSQETQYF. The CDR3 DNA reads TGCAGTGCCAAGACTGGCTCCCAAGAGACCCAGTACTTC.

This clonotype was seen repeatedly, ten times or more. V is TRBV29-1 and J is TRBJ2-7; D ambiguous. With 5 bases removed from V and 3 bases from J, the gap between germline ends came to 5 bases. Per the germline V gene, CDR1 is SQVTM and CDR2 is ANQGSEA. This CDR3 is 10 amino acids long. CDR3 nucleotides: TGCAGCGTTCGCGACTACGAGCAGTACTTC. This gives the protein CSVRDYEQYF.

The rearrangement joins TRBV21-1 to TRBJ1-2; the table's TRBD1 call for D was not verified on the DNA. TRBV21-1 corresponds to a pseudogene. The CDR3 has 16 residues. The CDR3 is CASSKAPGGVFYGYTF. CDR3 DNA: TGTGCCAGCAGCAAAGCGCCAGGGGGCGTTTTCTATGGCTACACCTTC.

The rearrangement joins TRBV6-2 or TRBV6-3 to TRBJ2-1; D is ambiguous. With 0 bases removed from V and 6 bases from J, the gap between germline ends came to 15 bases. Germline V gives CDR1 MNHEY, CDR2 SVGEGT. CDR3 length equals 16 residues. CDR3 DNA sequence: TGTGCCAGCAGTTACTCGATGGGTTCCCATGGCAATGAGCAGTTCTTC. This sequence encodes CASSYSMGSHGNEQFF.

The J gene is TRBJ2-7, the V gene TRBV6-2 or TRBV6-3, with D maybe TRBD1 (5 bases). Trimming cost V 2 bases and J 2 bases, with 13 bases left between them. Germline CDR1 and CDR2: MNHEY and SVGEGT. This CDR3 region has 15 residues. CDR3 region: CASSYLGAGAYEQYF. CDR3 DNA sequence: TGTGCCAGCAGTTACCTTGGGGCTGGTGCCTACGAGCAGTACTTC.

CDR3 nucleotides: TGTGCCAGCGTCCCCATAGCGGGGGGGCAAGAGACCCAGTACTTC. Protein sequence: CASVPIAGGQETQYF. This sequence joins TRBV2 and TRBJ2-5, with TRBD2 matching over 11 bases. Per the germline V gene, CDR1 is SNHLY and CDR2 is FYNNEI. The trim removed 8 bases at V and 2 bases at J, leaving 7 bases unmatched. The CDR3 is 15 amino acids.

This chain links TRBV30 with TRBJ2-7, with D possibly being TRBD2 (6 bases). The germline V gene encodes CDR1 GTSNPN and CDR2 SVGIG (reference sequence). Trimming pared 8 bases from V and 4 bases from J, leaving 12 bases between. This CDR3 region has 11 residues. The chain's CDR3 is CAGTSAYEQYF. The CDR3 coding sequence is TGTGCCGGGACTTCCGCTTACGAGCAGTACTTC.

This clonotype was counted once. CDR3 sequence reads: CASRPLVGGANEKLFF. In DNA form, the CDR3 reads TGCGCCAGCAGACCCCTCGTGGGGGGAGCTAATGAAAAACTGTTTTTT. The chain recombines TRBV4-1 with TRBJ1-4; TRBD1 is a possible D gene (5 bases). The CDR3 is 16 amino acids. Germline V gives CDR1 MGHRA, CDR2 YSYEKL. The germline V and J ends were trimmed by 6 bases and 3 bases, with 17 bases remaining between them.

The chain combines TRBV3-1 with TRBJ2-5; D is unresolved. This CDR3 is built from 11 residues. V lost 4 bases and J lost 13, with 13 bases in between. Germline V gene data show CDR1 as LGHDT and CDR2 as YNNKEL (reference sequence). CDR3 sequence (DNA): TGTGCCAGCAGCCGGGTCCCGGTATTGTACTTC. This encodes CASSRVPVLYF.

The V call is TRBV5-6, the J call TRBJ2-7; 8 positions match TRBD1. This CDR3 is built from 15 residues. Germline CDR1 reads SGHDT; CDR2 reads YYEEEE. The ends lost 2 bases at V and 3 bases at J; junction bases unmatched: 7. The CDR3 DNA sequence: TGTGCCAGCAGCTTATACACAGGGGGGAGCTACGAGCAGTACTTC. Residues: CASSLYTGGSYEQYF.